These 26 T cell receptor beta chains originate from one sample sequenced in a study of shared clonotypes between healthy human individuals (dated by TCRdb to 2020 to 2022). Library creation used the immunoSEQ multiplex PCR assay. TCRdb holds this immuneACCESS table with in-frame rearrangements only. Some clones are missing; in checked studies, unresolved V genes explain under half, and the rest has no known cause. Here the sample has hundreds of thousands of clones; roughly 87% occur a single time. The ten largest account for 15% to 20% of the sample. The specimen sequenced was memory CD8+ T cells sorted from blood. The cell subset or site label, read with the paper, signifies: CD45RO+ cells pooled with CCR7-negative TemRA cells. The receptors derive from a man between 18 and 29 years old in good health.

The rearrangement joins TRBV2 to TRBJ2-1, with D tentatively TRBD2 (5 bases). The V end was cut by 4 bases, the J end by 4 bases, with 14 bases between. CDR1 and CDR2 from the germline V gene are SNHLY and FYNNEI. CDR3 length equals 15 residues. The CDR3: CASSVGVGGYNEQFF. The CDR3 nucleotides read TGTGCCAGCAGTGTTGGAGTTGGAGGATACAATGAGCAGTTCTTC.

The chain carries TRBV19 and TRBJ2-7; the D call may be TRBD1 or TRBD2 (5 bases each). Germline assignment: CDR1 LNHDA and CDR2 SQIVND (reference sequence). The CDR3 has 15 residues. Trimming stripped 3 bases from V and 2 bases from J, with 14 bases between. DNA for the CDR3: TGTGCCAGTAGTATGGGGTGGGACCCCACCTACGAGCAGTACTTC. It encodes CASSMGWDPTYEQYF.

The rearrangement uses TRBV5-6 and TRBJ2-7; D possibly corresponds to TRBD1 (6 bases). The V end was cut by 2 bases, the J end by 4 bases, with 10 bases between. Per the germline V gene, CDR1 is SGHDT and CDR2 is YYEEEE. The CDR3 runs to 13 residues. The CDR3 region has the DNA TGTGCCAGCAGCTTCCGGGACACATACGAGCAGTACTTC. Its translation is CASSFRDTYEQYF. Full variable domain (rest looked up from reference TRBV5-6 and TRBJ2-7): DAGVTQSPTHLIKTRGQQVTLRCSPKSGHDTVSWYQQALGQGPQFIFQYYEEEERQRGNFPDRFSGHQFPNYSSELNVNALLLGDSALYLCASSFRDTYEQYFGPGTRLTVT.

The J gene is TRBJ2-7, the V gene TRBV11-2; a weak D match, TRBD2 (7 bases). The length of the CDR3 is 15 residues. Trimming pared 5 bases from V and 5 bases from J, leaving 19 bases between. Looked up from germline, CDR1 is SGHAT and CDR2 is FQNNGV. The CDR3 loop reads CASSRPRGGGDEQYF. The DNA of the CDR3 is TGTGCCAGCAGCCGACCTCGTGGAGGGGGGGACGAGCAGTACTTC.

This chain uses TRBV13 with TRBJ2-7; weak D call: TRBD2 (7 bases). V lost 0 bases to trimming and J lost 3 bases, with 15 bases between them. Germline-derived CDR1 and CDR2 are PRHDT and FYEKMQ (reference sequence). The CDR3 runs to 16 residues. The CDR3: CASSLGQGLAVYEQYF. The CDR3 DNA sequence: TGTGCCAGCAGCTTAGGTCAGGGGCTAGCGGTCTACGAGCAGTACTTC. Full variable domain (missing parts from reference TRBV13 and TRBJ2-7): AAGVIQSPRHLIKEKRETATLKCYPIPRHDTVYWYQQGPGQDPQFLISFYEKMQSDKGSIPDRFSAQQFSDYHSELNMSSLELGDSALYFCASSLGQGLAVYEQYFGPGTRLTVT.

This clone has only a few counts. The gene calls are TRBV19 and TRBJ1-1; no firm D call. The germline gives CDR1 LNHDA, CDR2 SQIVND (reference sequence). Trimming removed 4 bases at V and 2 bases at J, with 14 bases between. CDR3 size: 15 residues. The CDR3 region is CASSNVPDFNTEAFF. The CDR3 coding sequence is TGTGCCAGTAGTAACGTTCCGGATTTTAACACTGAAGCTTTCTTT.

The CDR3 DNA reads TGTGCCAGCAGTTACGGTACAGGTTCTTCCTACGAGCAGTACTTC. This codes for CASSYGTGSSYEQYF. The chain uses TRBV6-6 and TRBJ2-7; tentative D call: TRBD1 (5 bases). The CDR3 covers 15 residues. Germline lookup yields CDR1 MNHNY and CDR2 SVGAGI (reference sequence). Trimming removed 2 bases at V and 1 base at J, with 12 bases between.

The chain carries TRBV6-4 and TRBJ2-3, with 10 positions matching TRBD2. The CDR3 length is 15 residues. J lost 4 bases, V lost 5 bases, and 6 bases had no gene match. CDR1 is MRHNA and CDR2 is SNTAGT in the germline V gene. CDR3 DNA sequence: TGTGCCAGCAGTCTACTAGCGGGGAGGGCAGATACGCAGTATTTT. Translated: CASSLLAGRADTQYF.

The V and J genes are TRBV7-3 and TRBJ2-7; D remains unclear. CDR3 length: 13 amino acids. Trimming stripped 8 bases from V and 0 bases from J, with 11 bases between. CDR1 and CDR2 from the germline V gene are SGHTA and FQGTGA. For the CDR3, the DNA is TGTGCCAGCCTCGCGGACGGCTCCTACGAGCAGTACTTC. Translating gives CASLADGSYEQYF.

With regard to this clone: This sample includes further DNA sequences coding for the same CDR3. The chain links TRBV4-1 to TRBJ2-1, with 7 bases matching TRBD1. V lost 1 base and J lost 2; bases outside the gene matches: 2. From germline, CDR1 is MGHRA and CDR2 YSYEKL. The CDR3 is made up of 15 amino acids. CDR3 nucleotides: TGCGCCAGCAGCCAAGTAGGGACAGCCTACAATGAGCAGTTCTTC. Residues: CASSQVGTAYNEQFF.

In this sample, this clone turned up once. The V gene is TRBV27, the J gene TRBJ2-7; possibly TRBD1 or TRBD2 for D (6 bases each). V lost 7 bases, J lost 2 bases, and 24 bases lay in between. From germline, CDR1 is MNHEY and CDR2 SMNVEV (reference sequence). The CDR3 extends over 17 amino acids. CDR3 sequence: CASNTINREAEPYEQYF. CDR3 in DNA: TGTGCCAGCAATACAATCAACAGGGAGGCAGAACCCTACGAGCAGTACTTC.

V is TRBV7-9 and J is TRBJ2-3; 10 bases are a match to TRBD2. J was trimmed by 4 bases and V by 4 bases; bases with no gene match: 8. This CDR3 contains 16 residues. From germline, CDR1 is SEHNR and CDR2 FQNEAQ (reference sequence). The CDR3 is CASSSKAGGPADTQYF. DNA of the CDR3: TGTGCCAGCAGCTCAAAAGCGGGAGGGCCGGCAGATACGCAGTATTTT. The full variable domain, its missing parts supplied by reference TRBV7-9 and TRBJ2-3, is DTGVSQNPRHKITKRGQNVTFRCDPISEHNRLYWYRQTLGQGPEFLTYFQNEAQLEKSRLLSDRFSAERPKGSFSTLEIQRTEQGDSAMYLCASSSKAGGPADTQYFGPGTRLTVL.

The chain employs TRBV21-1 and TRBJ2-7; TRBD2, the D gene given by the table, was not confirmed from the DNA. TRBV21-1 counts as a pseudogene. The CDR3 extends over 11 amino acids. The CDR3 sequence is CASSNLREQYF. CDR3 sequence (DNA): TGTGCCAGCAGCAATCTGAGGGAGCAGTACTTC.

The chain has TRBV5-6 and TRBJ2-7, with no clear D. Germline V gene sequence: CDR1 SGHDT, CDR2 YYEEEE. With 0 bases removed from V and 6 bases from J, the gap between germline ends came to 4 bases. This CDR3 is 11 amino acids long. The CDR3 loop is CASSLEAEQYF. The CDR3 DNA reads TGTGCCAGCAGCTTGGAGGCCGAGCAGTACTTC.

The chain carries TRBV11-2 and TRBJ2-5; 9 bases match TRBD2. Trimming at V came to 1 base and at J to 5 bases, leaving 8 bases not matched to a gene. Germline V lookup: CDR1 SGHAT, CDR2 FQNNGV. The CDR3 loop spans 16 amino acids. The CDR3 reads CASSLAPGLAWETQYF. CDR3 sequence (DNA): TGTGCCAGCAGCTTAGCCCCCGGACTAGCGTGGGAGACCCAGTACTTC.

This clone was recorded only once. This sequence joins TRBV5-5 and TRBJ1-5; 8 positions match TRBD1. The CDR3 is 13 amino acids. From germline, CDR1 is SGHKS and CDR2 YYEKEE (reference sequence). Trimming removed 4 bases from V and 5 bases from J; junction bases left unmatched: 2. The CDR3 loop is CASSQDRDQPQHF. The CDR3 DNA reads TGTGCCAGCAGCCAGGACAGGGATCAGCCCCAGCATTTT.

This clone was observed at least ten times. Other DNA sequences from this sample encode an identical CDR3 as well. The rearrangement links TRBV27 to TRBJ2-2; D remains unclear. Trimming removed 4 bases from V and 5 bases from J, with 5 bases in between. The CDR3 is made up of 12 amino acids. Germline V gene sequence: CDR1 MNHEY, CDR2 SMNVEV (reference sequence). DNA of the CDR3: TGTGCCAGCAGTTCGTATACCGGGGAGCTGTTTTTT. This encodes CASSSYTGELFF.

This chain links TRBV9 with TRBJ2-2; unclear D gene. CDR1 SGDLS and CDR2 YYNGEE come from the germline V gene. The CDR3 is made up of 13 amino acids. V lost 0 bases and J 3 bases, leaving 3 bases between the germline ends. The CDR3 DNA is TGTGCCAGCAGCGTAGACCACACCGGGGAGCTGTTTTTT. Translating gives CASSVDHTGELFF.

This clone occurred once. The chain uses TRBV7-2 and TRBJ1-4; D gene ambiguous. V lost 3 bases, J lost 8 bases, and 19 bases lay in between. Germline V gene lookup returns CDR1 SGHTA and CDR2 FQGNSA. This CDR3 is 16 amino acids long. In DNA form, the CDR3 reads TGTGCCAGCAGCTTGTCGCTTATCGGGGAAGGGGAAAAACTGTTTTTT. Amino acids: CASSLSLIGEGEKLFF.

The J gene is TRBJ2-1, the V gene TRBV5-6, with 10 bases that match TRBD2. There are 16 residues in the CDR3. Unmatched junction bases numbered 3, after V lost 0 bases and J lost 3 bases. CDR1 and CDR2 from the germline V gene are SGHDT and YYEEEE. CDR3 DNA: TGTGCCAGCAGCTTGGTACTAGCGGGGATCTACAATGAGCAGTTCTTC. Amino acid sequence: CASSLVLAGIYNEQFF.

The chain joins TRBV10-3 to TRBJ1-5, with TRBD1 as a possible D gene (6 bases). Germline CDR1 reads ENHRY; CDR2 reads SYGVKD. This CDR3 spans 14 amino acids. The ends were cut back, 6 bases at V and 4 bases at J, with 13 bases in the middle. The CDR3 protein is CAIRAGDSNQPQHF. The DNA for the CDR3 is TGTGCCATCAGGGCAGGGGATTCTAATCAGCCCCAGCATTTT.

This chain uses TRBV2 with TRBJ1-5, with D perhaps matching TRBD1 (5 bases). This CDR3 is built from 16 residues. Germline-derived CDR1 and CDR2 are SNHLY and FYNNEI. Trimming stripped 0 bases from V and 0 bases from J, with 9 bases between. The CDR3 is CASSEAPTASNQPQHF. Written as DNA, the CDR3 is TGTGCCAGCAGTGAAGCCCCGACAGCTAGCAATCAGCCCCAGCATTTT.

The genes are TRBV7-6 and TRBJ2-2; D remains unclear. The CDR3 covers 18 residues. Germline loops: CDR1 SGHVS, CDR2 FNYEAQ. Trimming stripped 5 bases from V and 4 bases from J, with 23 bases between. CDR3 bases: TGTGCCAGCAGCCCTAATGGACCCAGGCCATCGGGCACCGGGGAGCTGTTTTTT. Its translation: CASSPNGPRPSGTGELFF.

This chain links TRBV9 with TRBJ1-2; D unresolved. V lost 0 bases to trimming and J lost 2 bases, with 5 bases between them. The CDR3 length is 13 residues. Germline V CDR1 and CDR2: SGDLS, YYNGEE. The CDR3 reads CASSVAGNYGYTF. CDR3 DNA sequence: TGTGCCAGCAGCGTAGCTGGAAACTATGGCTACACCTTC.

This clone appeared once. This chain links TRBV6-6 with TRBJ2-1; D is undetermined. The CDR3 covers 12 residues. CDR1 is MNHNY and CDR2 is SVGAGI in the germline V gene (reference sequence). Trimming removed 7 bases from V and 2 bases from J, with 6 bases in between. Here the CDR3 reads CASMVTYNEQFF. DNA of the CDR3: TGTGCCAGCATGGTAACCTACAATGAGCAGTTCTTC.

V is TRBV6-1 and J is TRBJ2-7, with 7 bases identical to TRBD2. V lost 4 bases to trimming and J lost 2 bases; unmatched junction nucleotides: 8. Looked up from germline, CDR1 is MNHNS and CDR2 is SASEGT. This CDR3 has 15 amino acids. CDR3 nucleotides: TGTGCCAGCAGTGGCAGCGGGATTAATACCTACGAGCAGTACTTC. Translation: CASSGSGINTYEQYF.